The 23 T cell receptor beta chains listed next were all sequenced from one sample in a study of blood T cells in healthy people across ages. A second PCR, run for roughly 7 to 11 cycles, used a sample-barcoded 5' primer plus a J-beta primer mix. A single record per CDR3 protein comes from TCRdb applying MiXCR to the 5' RACE reads. Found here are more than 800,000 distinct CDR3 sequences, 40% to 55% of them singletons; the top ten hold approximately 17%. The sequenced sample was blood. The receptors shown here come from a woman in her sixties or seventies in good health.

A few counts support this clonotype. The chain links TRBV7-9 to TRBJ2-3, with a tentative D call TRBD2 (6 bases). The CDR3 extends over 14 amino acids. V was clipped by 8 bases and J by 0 bases, with 12 bases between them. Per the germline V gene, CDR1 is SEHNR and CDR2 is FQNEAQ (reference sequence). This CDR3 reads CASGSGTSTDTQYF. In DNA, the CDR3 is TGTGCCAGCGGCTCCGGGACTAGCACAGATACGCAGTATTTT.

The genes are TRBV29-1 and TRBJ2-5; a possible D gene is TRBD2 (6 bases). Deletions cut 6 bases from V and 4 bases from J, with 12 bases between. The CDR3 runs 12 residues. CDR1 and CDR2 (germline): SQVTM, ANQGSEA. The CDR3 sequence: CSVLMGGETQYF. The CDR3 DNA reads TGCAGCGTACTAATGGGGGGAGAGACCCAGTACTTC.

A remark on this clonotype: A much larger clone differs from this one at a single base, so this may be a read error. The gene calls are TRBV10-3 and TRBJ1-1, with D possibly TRBD1 on 6 matching bases. The CDR3 totals 14 residues. Germline V CDR1 and CDR2: ENHRY, SYGVKD. Between the trimmed V and J ends, which lost 4 bases and 1 base, there was a span of 10 bases. The CDR3 is CAISGGAPNTEAFF. The DNA of the CDR3 is TGTGCCATCAGTGGGGGGGCCCCGAACACTGAAGCTTTCTTT.

V usage is TRBV5-1 and J usage is TRBJ2-1; D uncertain. The CDR3 is made up of 15 amino acids. Germline CDR1 is SGHRS and CDR2 is YFSETQ. V was pared by 0 bases and J by 8 bases, with 15 bases between. The CDR3 nucleotides read TGCGCCAGCAGCTTGGTGTCCTCTAGGTTTGATGAGCAGTTCTTC. It codes for CASSLVSSRFDEQFF.

This clonotype was detected a few times. The rearrangement uses TRBV20-1 and TRBJ2-7; possible D gene TRBD1, 5 bases. In germline, CDR1 is DFQATT, CDR2 SNEGSKA (reference sequence). V lost 2 bases and J 5 bases, leaving 13 bases between the germline ends. The CDR3 consists of 13 residues. Here the CDR3 DNA reads TGCAGTGCTAGATACGCAGGGATGAACGAGCAGTACTTC. It encodes CSARYAGMNEQYF.

This clonotype was detected a few times. The chain couples TRBV7-9 to TRBJ2-1, with 10 bases fitting TRBD2. The CDR3 consists of 15 residues. Germline CDR1 is SEHNR and CDR2 is FQNEAQ (reference sequence). With V trimmed by 4 bases and J by 6 bases, 6 bases remained unmatched. CDR3 sequence reads: CASSSLAGMGNEQFF. The CDR3 DNA reads TGTGCCAGCAGCTCACTAGCGGGAATGGGCAATGAGCAGTTCTTC.

DNA of the CDR3: TGTGCCTGGAGGGCCTCAGCTCTCCCTAACTATGGCTACACCTTC. This sequence encodes CAWRASALPNYGYTF. The chain carries TRBV30 and TRBJ1-2; D not resolved. The V end lost 3 bases, the J end lost 0 bases, and 14 bases lay between the germline ends. Germline loops: CDR1 GTSNPN, CDR2 SVGIG (reference sequence). The CDR3 contains 15 residues.

J is TRBJ2-2 and V is TRBV12-3 or TRBV12-4, with TRBD2 identical over 10 bases. The CDR3 is 15 residues long. V lost 3 bases and J lost 4; bases outside the gene matches: 2. CDR3 DNA: TGTGCCAGCAGTTTTAGCGGGAGGCGCACCGGGGAGCTGTTTTTT. Translated, it gives CASSFSGRRTGELFF.

This clonotype turned up a few times. The V call is TRBV10-3, the J call TRBJ2-5; 7 bases match TRBD1. Germline V gene lookup returns CDR1 ENHRY and CDR2 SYGVKD. This CDR3 has 13 residues. The V segment lost 11 bases and the J segment 5 bases; nucleotides outside the gene matches: 11. CDR3 bases: TGTGCCTCCGCCTCGACAGGGTGGGAGACCCAGTACTTC. This codes for CASASTGWETQYF.

The genes are TRBV6-5 and TRBJ2-1; 11 nucleotides match TRBD2. CDR3 length: 15 amino acids. With 10 bases clipped from V and 4 bases from J, the junction kept 9 bases outside the gene matches. Looked up from germline, CDR1 is MNHEY and CDR2 is SVGAGI. The CDR3 protein is CATTGTSGRYNEQFF. The CDR3 DNA reads as TGTGCCACCACCGGGACTAGCGGTAGATACAATGAGCAGTTCTTC.

The genes are TRBV12-3 or TRBV12-4 and TRBJ2-7, with 9 bases aligning to TRBD1. V dropped 6 bases and J dropped 6; count of bases not matched to a gene: 6. This CDR3 has 13 amino acids. This chain's CDR3 is CASRRDRVGEQYF. The CDR3, as DNA: TGTGCCAGCAGACGGGACAGGGTTGGCGAGCAGTACTTC.

This clonotype turned up a few times. V gene TRBV6-1 combines with J gene TRBJ2-1, with a possible D match to TRBD1 (6 bases). Trimming cost V 4 bases and J 4 bases, with 14 bases left between them. This CDR3 is 15 amino acids long. CDR1 is MNHNS, CDR2 SASEGT, per germline. The CDR3 reads CASSGPGTSYNEQFF. In DNA, the CDR3 is TGTGCCAGCAGTGGTCCAGGGACATCTTACAATGAGCAGTTCTTC.

The chain combines TRBV6-6 with TRBJ2-7; 9 bases align to TRBD1. Germline loops: CDR1 MNHNY, CDR2 SVGAGI (reference sequence). CDR3 length: 14 amino acids. J lost 3 bases, V lost 7 bases, and 7 bases had no gene match. CDR3 amino acids: CASNTGQGSYEQYF. For the CDR3, the DNA is TGTGCCAGCAATACGGGACAGGGAAGCTACGAGCAGTACTTC.

This clonotype was found a few times. The chain uses TRBV2 and TRBJ2-7, with 12 bases aligning to TRBD2. CDR1 is SNHLY and CDR2 is FYNNEI in the germline V gene. The CDR3 has 18 residues. Unmatched junction bases numbered 12, after V lost 3 bases and J lost 3 bases. CDR3 sequence (DNA): TGTGCCAGCAGTGATTTAGGGACCGGACTAGCGGGAAACTACGAGCAGTACTTC. Its translation: CASSDLGTGLAGNYEQYF.

This clonotype has a handful of counts. The chain uses TRBV2 and TRBJ1-6; no clear D. CDR1 is SNHLY, CDR2 FYNNEI, per germline. This CDR3 has 10 residues. Trimming stripped 7 bases from V and 8 bases from J, with 3 bases between. CDR3 sequence reads: CASKDSPLHF. CDR3 nucleotide sequence: TGTGCCAGCAAGGATTCACCCCTCCACTTT.

The chain is built from TRBV19 and TRBJ2-5; either TRBD1 or TRBD2 may supply D (6 bases each). The CDR3 covers 13 residues. Trimming took 9 bases from V and 0 from J, leaving 11 bases between them. Germline CDR1 LNHDA, CDR2 SQIVND (reference sequence). The CDR3 nucleotides are TGTGCCAGCGGAGGGGGGTACCAAGAGACCCAGTACTTC. It codes for CASGGGYQETQYF.

This clonotype was observed a handful of times. V usage is TRBV18 and J usage is TRBJ1-5, with D uncertain. The CDR3 is 14 amino acids. The ends were cut back, 3 bases at V and 7 bases at J, with 13 bases in the middle. CDR1 is KGHSH, CDR2 LQKENI, per germline. The CDR3 reads CASSPILSGQPQHF. In DNA, the CDR3 is TGTGCCAGCTCACCCATTCTCTCTGGGCAGCCCCAGCATTTT. The full variable domain, rest sourced from reference TRBV18 and TRBJ1-5, is NAGVMQNPRHLVRRRGQEARLRCSPMKGHSHVYWYRQLPEEGLKFMVYLQKENIIDESGMPKERFSAEFPKEGPSILRIQQVVRGDSAAYFCASSPILSGQPQHFGDGTRLSIL.

This clonotype was seen more than once but under ten times. The chain couples TRBV7-9 to TRBJ1-2, with 7 bases identical to TRBD1. V was pared by 5 bases and J by 3 bases, with 6 bases of the junction left unmatched. CDR3 length: 14 residues. Germline V CDR1 and CDR2: SEHNR, FQNEAQ (reference sequence). The CDR3 sequence: CASSTTGRDYGYTF. The CDR3 coding sequence is TGTGCCAGCAGCACGACAGGGAGGGACTATGGCTACACCTTC.

This clonotype is a singleton in its sample. At one end the junction does not follow the germline gene, possibly because of a read error. This sequence joins TRBV4-1 and TRBJ2-7; D may be TRBD2 (5 bases). In germline, CDR1 is MGHRA, CDR2 YSYEKL. The CDR3 sequence is 16 residues long. The CDR3 loop reads CAGSQDRIGVSYEQYF. The CDR3 DNA reads as TGCGCCGGCAGCCAAGATCGAATCGGGGTCTCCTACGAGCAGTACTTC.

The gene calls are TRBV9 and TRBJ2-3; 9 bases are a match to TRBD1. The V segment lost 3 bases and the J segment 6 bases; nucleotides outside the gene matches: 11. CDR1 SGDLS and CDR2 YYNGEE come from the germline V gene. This CDR3 spans 16 amino acids. As DNA, the CDR3 is TGTGCCAGCAGCGAGGGGGGGACAGGGTTAATGGATACGCAGTATTTT. It is translated as CASSEGGTGLMDTQYF.

V usage is TRBV20-1 and J usage is TRBJ2-3, with TRBD2 identical over 9 bases. Losses at the gene ends were 4 bases for V and 5 bases for J; bases not matched to a gene: 4. Germline V CDR1 and CDR2: DFQATT, SNEGSKA (reference sequence). This CDR3 has 13 residues. CDR3 in DNA: TGCAGTGCTAAAGCGGGGGGAATAGATACGCAGTATTTT. Its translation: CSAKAGGIDTQYF.

The chain uses TRBV10-2 and TRBJ2-5; D is possibly TRBD2 (6 bases). Germline V gene lookup returns CDR1 WSHSY and CDR2 SAAADI. Trimming removed 10 bases at V and 5 bases at J, with 14 bases between. This CDR3 contains 12 residues. The CDR3 spells CATSTRLETQYF. The DNA for the CDR3 is TGCGCCACCTCGACTAGACTGGAGACCCAGTACTTC.

The sample holds a few counts of this clonotype. This rearrangement joins TRBV7-3 to TRBJ2-1; 14 bases are shared with TRBD2. This CDR3 is 19 amino acids long. The junction had 13 bases not matched to a gene; V was cut back by 4 bases and J by 5 bases. Germline V CDR1 and CDR2: SGHTA, FQGTGA. The CDR3 region has the DNA TGTGCCAGCAGCTCAAACCGCGGGACTAGCGGGAGATTGGACAATGAGCAGTTCTTC. Translated, it gives CASSSNRGTSGRLDNEQFF. Variable domain in full (rest from reference TRBV7-3 and TRBJ2-1): GAGVSQTPSNKVTEKGKYVELRCDPISGHTALYWYRQSLGQGPEFLIYFQGTGAADDSGLPNDRFFAVRPEGSVSTLKIQRTERGDSAVYLCASSSNRGTSGRLDNEQFFGPGTRLTVL.